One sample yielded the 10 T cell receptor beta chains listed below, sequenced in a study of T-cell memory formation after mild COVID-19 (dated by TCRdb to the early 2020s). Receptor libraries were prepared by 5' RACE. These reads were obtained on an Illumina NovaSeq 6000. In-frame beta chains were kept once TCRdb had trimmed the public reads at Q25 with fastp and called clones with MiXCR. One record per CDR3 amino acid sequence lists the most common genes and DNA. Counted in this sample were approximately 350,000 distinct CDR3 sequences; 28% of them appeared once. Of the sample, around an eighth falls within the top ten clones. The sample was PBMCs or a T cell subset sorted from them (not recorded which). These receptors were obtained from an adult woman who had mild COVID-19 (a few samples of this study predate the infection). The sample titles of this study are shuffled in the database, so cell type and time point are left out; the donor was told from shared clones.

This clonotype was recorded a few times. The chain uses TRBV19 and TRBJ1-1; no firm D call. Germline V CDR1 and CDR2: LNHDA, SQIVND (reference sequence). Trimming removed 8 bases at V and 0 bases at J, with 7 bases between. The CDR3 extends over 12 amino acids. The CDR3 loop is CASSTLNTEAFF. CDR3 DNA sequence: TGTGCCAGTTCTACCCTGAACACTGAAGCTTTCTTT.

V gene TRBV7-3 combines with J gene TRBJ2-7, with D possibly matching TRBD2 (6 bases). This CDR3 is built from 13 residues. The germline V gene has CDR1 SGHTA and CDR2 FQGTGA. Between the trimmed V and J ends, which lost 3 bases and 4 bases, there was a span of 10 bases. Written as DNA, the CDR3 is TGTGCCAGCAGCTTCGGGAGTGGGTACGAGCAGTACTTC. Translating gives CASSFGSGYEQYF.

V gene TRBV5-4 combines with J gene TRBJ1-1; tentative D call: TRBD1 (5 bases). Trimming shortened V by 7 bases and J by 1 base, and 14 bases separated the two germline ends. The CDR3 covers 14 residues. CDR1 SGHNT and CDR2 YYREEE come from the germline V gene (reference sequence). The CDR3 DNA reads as TGTGCCAGCCTAGCATCCGGGGCGAACACTGAAGCTTTCTTT. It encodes CASLASGANTEAFF. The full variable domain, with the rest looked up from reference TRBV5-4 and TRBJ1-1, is ETGVTQSPTHLIKTRGQQVTLRCSSQSGHNTVSWYQQALGQGPQFIFQYYREEENGRGNFPPRFSGLQFPNYSSELNVNALELDDSALYLCASLASGANTEAFFGQGTRLTVV.

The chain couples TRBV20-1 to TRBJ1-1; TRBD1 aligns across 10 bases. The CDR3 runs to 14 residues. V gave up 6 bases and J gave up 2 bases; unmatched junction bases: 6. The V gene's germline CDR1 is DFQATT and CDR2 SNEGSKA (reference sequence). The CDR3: CSALDRGSNTEAFF. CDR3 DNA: TGCAGTGCCCTGGACAGGGGGAGTAACACTGAAGCTTTCTTT.

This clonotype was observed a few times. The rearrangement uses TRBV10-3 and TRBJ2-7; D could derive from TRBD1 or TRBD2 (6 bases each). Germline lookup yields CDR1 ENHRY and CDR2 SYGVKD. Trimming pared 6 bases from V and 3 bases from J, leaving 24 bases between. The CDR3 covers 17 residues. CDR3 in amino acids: CAIRGGLGSETLYEQYF. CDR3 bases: TGTGCCATCAGGGGGGGCTTGGGTAGCGAAACCCTCTACGAGCAGTACTTC.

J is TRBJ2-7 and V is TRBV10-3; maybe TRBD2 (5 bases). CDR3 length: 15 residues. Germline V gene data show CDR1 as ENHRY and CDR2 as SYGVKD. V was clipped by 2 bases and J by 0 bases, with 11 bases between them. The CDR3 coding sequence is TGTGCCATCAGTGAGAAAACGGGGAGCTCCTACGAGCAGTACTTC. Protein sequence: CAISEKTGSSYEQYF.

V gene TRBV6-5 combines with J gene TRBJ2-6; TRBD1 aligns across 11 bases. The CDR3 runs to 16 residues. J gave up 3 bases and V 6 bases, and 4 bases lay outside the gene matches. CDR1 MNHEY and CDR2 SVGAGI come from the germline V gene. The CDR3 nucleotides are TGTGCCAGCAGAGGACAGGGGGCGTTTGGGGCCAACGTCCTGACTTTC. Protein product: CASRGQGAFGANVLTF.

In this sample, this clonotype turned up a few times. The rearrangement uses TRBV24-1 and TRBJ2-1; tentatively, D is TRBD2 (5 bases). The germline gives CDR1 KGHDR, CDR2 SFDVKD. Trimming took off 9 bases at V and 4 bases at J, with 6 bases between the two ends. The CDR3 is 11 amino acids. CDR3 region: CATGLYNEQFF. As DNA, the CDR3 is TGTGCCACCGGACTTTACAATGAGCAGTTCTTC.

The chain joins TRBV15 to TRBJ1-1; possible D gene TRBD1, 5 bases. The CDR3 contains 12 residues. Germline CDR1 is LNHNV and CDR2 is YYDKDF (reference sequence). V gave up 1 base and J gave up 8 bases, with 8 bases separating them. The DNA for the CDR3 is TGTGCCACCAGCAGAGCAGGGTTCGAAGCTTTCTTT. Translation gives CATSRAGFEAFF.

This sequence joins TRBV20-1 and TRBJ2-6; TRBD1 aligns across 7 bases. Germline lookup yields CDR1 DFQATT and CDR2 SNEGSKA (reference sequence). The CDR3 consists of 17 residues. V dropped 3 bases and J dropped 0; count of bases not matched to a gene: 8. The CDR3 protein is CSARGPGQHSGANVLTF. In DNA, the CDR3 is TGCAGTGCTAGGGGACCGGGACAGCACTCTGGGGCCAACGTCCTGACTTTC.